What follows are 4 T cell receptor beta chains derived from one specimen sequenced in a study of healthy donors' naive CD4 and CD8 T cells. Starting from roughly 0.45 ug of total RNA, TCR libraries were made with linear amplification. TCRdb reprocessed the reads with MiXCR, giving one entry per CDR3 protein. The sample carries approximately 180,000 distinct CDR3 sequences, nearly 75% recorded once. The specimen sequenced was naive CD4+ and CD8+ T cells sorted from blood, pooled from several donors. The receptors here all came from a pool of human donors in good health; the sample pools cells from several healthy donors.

The CDR3 spells CASSQTGSSGYTF. The CDR3, as DNA: TGTGCCAGCAGTCAAACAGGGTCCTCTGGCTACACCTTC. The chain recombines TRBV6-1 with TRBJ1-2; possible D gene TRBD1, 6 bases. Per germline, CDR1 MNHNS and CDR2 SASEGT. This CDR3 spans 13 amino acids. V was clipped by 5 bases and J by 7 bases, with 14 bases between them.

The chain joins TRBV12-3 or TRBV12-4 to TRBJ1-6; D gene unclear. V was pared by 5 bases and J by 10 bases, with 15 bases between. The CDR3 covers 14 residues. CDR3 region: CASSPRTGGSPLHF. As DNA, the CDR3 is TGTGCCAGCAGTCCCCGGACCGGCGGGTCACCCCTCCACTTT.

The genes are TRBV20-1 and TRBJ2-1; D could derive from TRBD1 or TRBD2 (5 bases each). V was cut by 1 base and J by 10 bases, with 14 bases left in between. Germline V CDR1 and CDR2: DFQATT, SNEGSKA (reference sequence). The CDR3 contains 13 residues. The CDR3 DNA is TGCAGTGCTAGAGTTCGAAGGGGCGGGGAGCAGTTCTTC. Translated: CSARVRRGGEQFF.

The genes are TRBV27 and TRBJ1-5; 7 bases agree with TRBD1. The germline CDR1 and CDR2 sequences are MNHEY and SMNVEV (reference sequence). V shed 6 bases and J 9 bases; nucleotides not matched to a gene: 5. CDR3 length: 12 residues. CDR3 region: CASSTGDLPQHF. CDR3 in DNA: TGTGCCAGCAGCACAGGGGATCTGCCCCAGCATTTT.